This T cell receptor (beta chain) stems from a study of blood T cell repertoires in COVID-19 (dated by TCRdb to 2019 to 2021). Regarding the research as a whole: Samples from collaborators originated in the United States, Italy and Spain and spanned both the acute and convalescent phases of COVID-19. The prospective study material was composed of cDNA or gDNA derived from T cells, B-cell-depleted T cells, or PBMCs. Deeply sampled blood TCRbeta repertoires from subjects exposed to, actively infected with, or recovered from COVID-19 were included in the dataset. The repertoires were made available in a free public database intended to serve as a resource for research on the immune response to SARS-CoV-2. The samples were drawn from the first 160 participants of the ongoing ImmuneRACE study and from roughly 1,300 subjects provided by 6 global collaborators. The sample metadata nearly always contained a de-identified subject ID, COVID-19 status, age in years and sex. HLA class I and class II types, where available, came from metadata supplied by the sample provider rather than from assay-based typing. Here is what the overall study found, with its caveats: How much clinical and demographic metadata was included differed by source and by participant, and the metadata was provided uncurated.

The immunoSEQ Assay, a bias-controlled multiplex PCR, was used to amplify TCRbeta CDR3 regions from genomic DNA. The paper's processing steps were these. Nucleated cell counts per sample were estimated from amplification of reference gene primers within the assay. Sequence reads were collapsed and filtered to measure the absolute abundance of every unique TCRbeta CDR3 rearrangement. For each sample, productive Simpson clonality was calculated as the square root of Simpson's diversity index across productive rearrangements. The clones in this table, taken by TCRdb from immuneACCESS, are in-frame only. Not every clone is retained; where verified, under half of the shortfall comes from an unresolved V gene, and the cause of the rest is unknown. V and J calls and clone size are given by that table; D and trimming were obtained from the DNA. The sample records 100,000 or so clones, about 82% of which are singletons. The ten most abundant clones make up approximately 10% of the sample.

Note on this clone: No cognate antigen has been identified for it. No base qualities exist here, and no much larger clone lies one base off it.

Each collaborating institution followed its own protocols to collect whole blood in K2EDTA tubes. Collaborator samples were shipped for TCRbeta analysis as frozen whole blood, isolated PBMCs, or DNA extracted from either sample type. This TCR was sampled from a woman aged 70-85 years with active or convalescent COVID-19. The sequenced sample was peripheral blood.

The DNA sequence is as follows: TGTGCCAGCAGCGTAGGAACTAGCGCCAAAGAGACCCAGTACTTC. This yields the protein CASSVGTSAKETQYF. This receptor chain uses TRBV9 and TRBJ2-5; 7 bases in the junction line up with TRBD2. Including the terminal cysteine and phenylalanine, the CDR3 comprises 15 residues. The DNA shown is the 45-base CDR3, in frame from base 1. V is pruned by 0 bases and J by 3 bases, leaving 5 bases of the junction without a gene match. Via the germline V gene, CDR1 is SGDLS and CDR2 YYNGEE.